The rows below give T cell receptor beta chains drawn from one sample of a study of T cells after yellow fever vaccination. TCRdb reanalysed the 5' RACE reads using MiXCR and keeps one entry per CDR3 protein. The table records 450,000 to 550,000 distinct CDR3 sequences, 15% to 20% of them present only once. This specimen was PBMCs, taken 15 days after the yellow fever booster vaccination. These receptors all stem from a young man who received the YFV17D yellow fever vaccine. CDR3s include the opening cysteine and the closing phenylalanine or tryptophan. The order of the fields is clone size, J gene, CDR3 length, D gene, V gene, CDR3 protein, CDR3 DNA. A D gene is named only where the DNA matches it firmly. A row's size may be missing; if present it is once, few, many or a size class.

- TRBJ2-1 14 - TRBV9 CASSVGASSNEQFF TGTGCCAGCAGCGTAGGGGCTAGCAGCAATGAGCAGTTCTTC
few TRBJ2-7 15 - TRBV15 CATSSIVRGQGEQYF TGTGCCACCAGCTCCATTGTCAGGGGTCAAGGCGAGCAGTACTTC
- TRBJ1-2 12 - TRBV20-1 CSARDLVEDYTF TGCAGTGCTAGAGATCTTGTGGAGGACTACACCTTC
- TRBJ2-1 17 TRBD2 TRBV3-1 CASSQDVLAGEIDEQFF TGTGCCAGCAGCCAAGATGTCCTAGCGGGAGAAATTGATGAGCAGTTCTTC
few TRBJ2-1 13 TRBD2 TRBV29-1 CSAGTSGYNEQFF TGCAGCGCCGGGACTAGCGGCTACAATGAGCAGTTCTTC
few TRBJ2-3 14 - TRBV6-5 CASSYGDLTDTQYF TGTGCCAGCAGTTACGGGGACCTCACAGATACGCAGTATTTT
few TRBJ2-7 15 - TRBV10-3 CAISEGSAGTYEQYF TGTGCCATCAGTGAGGGGAGCGCAGGGACCTACGAGCAGTACTTC
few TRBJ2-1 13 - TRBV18 CASSPGSGNEQFF TGCGCCAGCAGCCCGGGGAGCGGGAATGAGCAGTTCTTC
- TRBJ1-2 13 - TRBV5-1 CASSLRQYDGYTF TGCGCCAGCAGCTTAAGACAGTATGATGGCTACACCTTC
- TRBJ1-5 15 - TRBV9 CASSADPGSNQPQHF TGTGCCAGCAGCGCCGACCCGGGGAGCAATCAGCCCCAGCATTTT
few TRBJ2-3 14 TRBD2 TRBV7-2 CASSSQRGRDTQYF TGTGCCAGCAGCTCTCAGCGGGGGCGGGATACGCAGTATTTT
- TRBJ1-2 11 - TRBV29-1 CSCTGVYGYTF TGCAGCTGTACCGGGGTCTATGGCTACACCTTC
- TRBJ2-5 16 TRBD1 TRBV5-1 CASSLKTGGQQETQYF TGCGCCAGCAGCTTAAAGACAGGGGGCCAACAAGAGACCCAGTACTTC
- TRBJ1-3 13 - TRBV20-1 CSAGDIMGNTIYF TGCAGTGCTGGGGACATCATGGGAAACACCATATATTTT
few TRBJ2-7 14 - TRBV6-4 CASSDGRPVYEQYF TGTGCCAGCAGTGACGGCAGGCCGGTCTACGAGCAGTACTTC
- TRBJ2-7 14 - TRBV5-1 CASSPVTTDDEQYF TGCGCCAGCAGCCCAGTCACGACGGACGACGAGCAGTACTTC
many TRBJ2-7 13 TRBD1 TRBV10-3 CAIGDRPPHEQYF TGTGCCATCGGGGACAGGCCTCCCCACGAGCAGTACTTC
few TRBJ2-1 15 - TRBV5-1 CASSLEGHLRNEQFF TGCGCCAGCAGCTTGGAGGGACACCTAAGGAATGAGCAGTTCTTC
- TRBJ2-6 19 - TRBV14 CASSQLTGRPVSGANVLTF TGTGCCAGCAGCCAACTAACGGGCAGACCTGTCTCTGGGGCCAACGTCCTGACTTTC
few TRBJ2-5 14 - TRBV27 CASSRLGSGETQYF TGTGCCAGCAGCAGACTGGGCAGCGGGGAGACCCAGTACTTC
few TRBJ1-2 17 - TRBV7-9 CASSSPFDQNFNYGYTF TGTGCCAGCAGCTCGCCCTTTGATCAAAACTTTAACTATGGCTACACCTTC
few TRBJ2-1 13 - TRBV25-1 CASLRTVTNEQFF TGTGCCAGCCTCCGGACGGTGACCAATGAGCAGTTCTTC
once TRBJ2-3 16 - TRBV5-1 CASSVWRGQETDTQYF TGCGCCAGCAGCGTCTGGCGGGGGCAGGAAACAGATACGCAGTATTTT
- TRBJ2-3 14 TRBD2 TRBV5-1 CASSSGLAVDTQYF TGCGCCAGCAGCTCCGGACTAGCGGTAGATACGCAGTATTTT
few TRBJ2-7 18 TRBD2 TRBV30 CAWSVLRLAGVKGYEQYF TGTGCCTGGAGTGTGCTCCGACTAGCGGGAGTGAAAGGATACGAGCAGTACTTC
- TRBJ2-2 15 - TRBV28 CASSFRPWGTGELFF TGTGCCAGCAGTTTTCGACCTTGGGGGACCGGGGAGCTGTTTTTT